What follows is one T cell receptor beta chain and its context. Clones were sequenced by immunoSEQ multiplex PCR, and TCRdb holds only the in-frame ones, with some missing. Among approximately 80,000 clones listed, 60% to 85% were seen once. These data originate in a study of blood T cell repertoires in COVID-19. Study summary: The origin of the acute and convalescent COVID-19 samples was the United States, Italy and Spain. T cells, B-cell-depleted T cells, or PBMCs provided the cDNA or gDNA that served as material.

The CDR3 is 15 amino acids. Germline V lookup: CDR1 SGHRS, CDR2 YFSETQ. The V gene lost 0 bases and the J gene lost 3 bases, with 13 bases spanning the gap. This sequence originates from a human donor in a cohort sampled during active COVID-19. The sample consisted of peripheral blood. The gene calls are TRBV5-1 and TRBJ2-7; tentatively, D is TRBD2 (5 bases). The CDR3 DNA follows: TGCGCCAGCAGCTTGGCCTCTGGGAGTTTCTACGAGCAGTACTTC. Its translation is CASSLASGSFYEQYF. Together with reference TRBV5-1 and TRBJ2-7, the CDR3 gives the full variable domain: KAGVTQTPRYLIKTRGQQVTLSCSPISGHRSVSWYQQTPGQGLQFLFEYFSETQRNKGNFPGRFSGRQFSNSRSEMNVSTLELGDSALYLCASSLASGSFYEQYFGPGTRLTVT.